This paragraph covers one T cell receptor (beta chain) sequence. What it binds is unknown. This CDR3 is built from 16 residues. Germline CDR1 and CDR2: SGHRS and YFSETQ. Trimming stripped 4 bases from V and 5 bases from J, with 21 bases between. The repertoire was sequenced with immunoSEQ multiplex PCR; TCRdb's copy has only in-frame clones and lacks some. The top ten hold 20% of the sample, which has 50,000 to 60,000 clones, over 65% seen once. The record originates from a study of cytotoxic CD8 clonotypes in ibrutinib-treated CLL. Study-level results: Few clonotypes were public, and these shrank or held steady under treatment.

The sequenced sample was PBMCs, obtained after 24 months of ibrutinib treatment. The sequence was collected from a human donor with chronic lymphocytic leukemia. This chain joins TRBV5-1 and TRBJ2-5; D might be TRBD2 (5 bases). The CDR3 DNA reads as TGCGCCAGCAGCCCTTCCCTAGGGAGCAGCGCGGAGACCCAGTACTTC. Translated, it gives CASSPSLGSSAETQYF. Variable domain in full (rest from reference TRBV5-1 and TRBJ2-5): KAGVTQTPRYLIKTRGQQVTLSCSPISGHRSVSWYQQTPGQGLQFLFEYFSETQRNKGNFPGRFSGRQFSNSRSEMNVSTLELGDSALYLCASSPSLGSSAETQYFGPGTRLLVL.